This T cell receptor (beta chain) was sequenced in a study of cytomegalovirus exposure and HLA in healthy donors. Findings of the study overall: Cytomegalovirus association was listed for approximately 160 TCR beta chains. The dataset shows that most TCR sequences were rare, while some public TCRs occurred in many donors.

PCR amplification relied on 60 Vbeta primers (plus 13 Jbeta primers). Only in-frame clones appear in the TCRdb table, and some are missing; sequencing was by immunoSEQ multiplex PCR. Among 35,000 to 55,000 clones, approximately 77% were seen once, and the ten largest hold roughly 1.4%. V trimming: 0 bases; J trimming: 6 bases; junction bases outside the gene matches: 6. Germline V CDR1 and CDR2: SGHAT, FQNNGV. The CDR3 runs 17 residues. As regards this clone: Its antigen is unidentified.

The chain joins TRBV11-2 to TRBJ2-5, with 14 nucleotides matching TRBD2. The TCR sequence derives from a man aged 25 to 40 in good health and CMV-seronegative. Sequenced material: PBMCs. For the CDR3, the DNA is TGTGCCAGCAGCTTAGAGGCCGGGACTAGCGGGAGCCAGACCCAGTACTTC. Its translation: CASSLEAGTSGSQTQYF.